This T cell receptor beta chain was obtained from a study of PD-1 blockade in mismatch repair-deficient tumors. About the research overall: Enrolled about 2013-2017, patients had progressing, pretreated mismatch repair-deficient cancers of 11 to 13 types.

The CDR3 spans 14 residues. Germline V CDR1 and CDR2: SNHLY, FYNNEI. The V and J ends lost 8 bases and 6 bases respectively, with 16 bases between them. PCR or immunohistochemistry showed mismatch repair deficiency in every enrolled patient. TCRdb's copy holds only in-frame clones and misses some; the assay was immunoSEQ multiplex PCR. The repertoire consists of about 79,000 clones, with more than 80% occurring once and the leading ten covering roughly 5.5%. The chain recombines TRBV2 with TRBJ2-2, with D possibly being TRBD1 or TRBD2 (5 bases each). The starting material was peripheral blood, obtained 44 weeks after starting pembrolizumab. This clonotype originated in an adult with mismatch repair-deficient cancer. Here the CDR3 DNA reads TGTGCCAGCCGGGGCCGGGGACCCCCCGGGGAGCTGTTTTTT. Translating it yields CASRGRGPPGELFF.